This TCR beta chain comes out of a study of post-analysis software for immune sequencing data. TCR beta cDNA libraries had unique molecular identifiers. Via MiXCR, TCRdb re-called the PCR reads, giving one row per CDR3 protein. Here the sample spans roughly 700,000 distinct CDR3 sequences, 30% being singletons. The clonotype originates from a girl between 5 and 17 years old with multiple sclerosis. Sequencing used blood.

CDR3 sequence: CASSLPLSGLAVSGNEQFF. In DNA form, the CDR3 reads TGTGCCAGCAGTTTGCCCCTTTCAGGACTAGCCGTAAGTGGGAATGAGCAGTTCTTC. V usage is TRBV27 and J usage is TRBJ2-1; 8 bases are shared with TRBD2. Germline CDR1 and CDR2: MNHEY and SMNVEV (reference sequence). This CDR3 is built from 19 residues. Germline trimming cut 3 bases from V and 7 bases from J; bases unmatched to any gene: 20.